The rows below give T cell receptor beta chains drawn from one sample of a study of long-term antiretroviral therapy in people with HIV. Clones were read by immunoSEQ multiplex PCR, and TCRdb kept only the in-frame ones, dropping some. This sample has 40,000 or so clones, with approximately 86% found just once. Sample: unsorted PBMCs, taken just before starting antiretroviral therapy. The receptors come from a woman younger than 30 with HIV. Each CDR3 is given with its conserved first and last residue. Each record gives: CDR3 length, clone size, J gene, V gene, D gene, CDR3 protein, CDR3 DNA. D genes are given only for firm matches. Not every row has a clone size; where given, it reads once, few, many or a size class.

len: 15
abundance: .
j_gene: TRBJ2-7
v_gene: TRBV12-5
d_gene: TRBD1
CDR3aa: CASGLYATGGYEQYF
CDR3nt: TGTGCTAGTGGTTTGTACGCAACAGGGGGCTACGAGCAGTACTTC

len: 11
abundance: .
j_gene: TRBJ2-7
v_gene: TRBV28
d_gene: .
CDR3aa: CASSRTVEQYF
CDR3nt: TGTGCCAGCAGTCGGACAGTAGAGCAGTACTTC

len: 16
abundance: .
j_gene: TRBJ2-1
v_gene: TRBV7-9
d_gene: TRBD1
CDR3aa: CASSLALGQRGNEQFF
CDR3nt: TGTGCCAGCAGCTTAGCCCTGGGACAGAGGGGAAATGAGCAGTTCTTC

len: 15
abundance: .
j_gene: TRBJ2-7
v_gene: TRBV4-3
d_gene: TRBD2
CDR3aa: CASSQVSGASYEQYF
CDR3nt: TGCGCCAGCAGCCAAGTCAGCGGGGCCTCCTACGAGCAGTACTTC

len: 21
abundance: .
j_gene: TRBJ2-2
v_gene: TRBV12-5
d_gene: .
CDR3aa: CASGFGLPEGWQRGNTGELFF
CDR3nt: TGTGCTAGTGGTTTCGGGCTTCCAGAGGGATGGCAAAGGGGGAACACCGGGGAGCTGTTTTTT

len: 13
abundance: .
j_gene: TRBJ2-7
v_gene: TRBV19
d_gene: .
CDR3aa: CASSTNRQYEQYF
CDR3nt: TGTGCCAGTAGTACTAATCGACAGTACGAGCAGTACTTC

len: 16
abundance: .
j_gene: TRBJ2-7
v_gene: TRBV28
d_gene: .
CDR3aa: CASNINSLRGSYEQYF
CDR3nt: TGTGCCAGCAACATAAACAGCCTCCGGGGATCCTACGAGCAGTACTTC

len: 17
abundance: .
j_gene: TRBJ2-7
v_gene: TRBV28
d_gene: .
CDR3aa: CASRPHHRDPGSDEQYF
CDR3nt: TGTGCCAGCAGACCTCATCACCGGGACCCGGGCTCCGACGAGCAGTACTTC

len: 15
abundance: .
j_gene: TRBJ2-1
v_gene: TRBV27
d_gene: .
CDR3aa: CASSFPGSSYNEQFF
CDR3nt: TGTGCCAGCAGTTTTCCGGGGAGCTCCTACAATGAGCAGTTCTTC

len: 16
abundance: .
j_gene: TRBJ2-5
v_gene: TRBV7-9
d_gene: TRBD2
CDR3aa: CASSSNRLAGGETQYF
CDR3nt: TGTGCCAGCAGCTCTAATCGACTAGCGGGAGGAGAGACCCAGTACTTC

len: 14
abundance: .
j_gene: TRBJ1-1
v_gene: TRBV27
d_gene: .
CDR3aa: CASSFLTANTEAFF
CDR3nt: TGTGCCAGCAGTTTTTTGACAGCGAACACTGAAGCTTTCTTT

len: 14
abundance: .
j_gene: TRBJ2-6
v_gene: TRBV6-5
d_gene: .
CDR3aa: CASGRDAGANVLTF
CDR3nt: TGTGCCAGCGGCCGGGATGCTGGGGCCAACGTCCTGACTTTC

len: 16
abundance: .
j_gene: TRBJ2-2
v_gene: TRBV10-3
d_gene: TRBD2
CDR3aa: CAISELAGQETGELFF
CDR3nt: TGTGCCATCAGTGAACTAGCGGGACAAGAGACGGGGGAGCTGTTTTTT

len: 16
abundance: .
j_gene: TRBJ2-3
v_gene: TRBV4-3
d_gene: .
CDR3aa: CASSQDPSAVTDTQYF
CDR3nt: TGCGCCAGCAGCCAAGATCCCTCGGCGGTCACAGATACGCAGTATTTT

len: 14
abundance: .
j_gene: TRBJ2-2
v_gene: TRBV7-2
d_gene: .
CDR3aa: CASRPQGLGGELFF
CDR3nt: TGTGCCAGCAGACCCCAGGGTTTGGGCGGGGAGCTGTTTTTT

len: 17
abundance: .
j_gene: TRBJ2-1
v_gene: TRBV4-3
d_gene: .
CDR3aa: CASSQDFDSGTHNEQFF
CDR3nt: TGCGCCAGCAGCCAAGATTTTGATAGCGGAACACACAATGAGCAGTTCTTC

len: 19
abundance: .
j_gene: TRBJ2-1
v_gene: TRBV4-3
d_gene: .
CDR3aa: CASSQDPGTSSSSYNEQFF
CDR3nt: TGCGCCAGCAGCCAAGATCCCGGGACTTCTTCGAGCTCCTACAATGAGCAGTTCTTC

len: 15
abundance: few
j_gene: TRBJ1-5
v_gene: TRBV4-3
d_gene: TRBD1
CDR3aa: CASSPGAQGGWPQHF
CDR3nt: TGCGCCAGCAGCCCGGGGGCGCAGGGGGGATGGCCCCAGCATTTT

len: 13
abundance: .
j_gene: TRBJ1-1
v_gene: TRBV6-4
d_gene: TRBD1
CDR3aa: CASSDTGGTEAFF
CDR3nt: TGTGCCAGCAGTGACACAGGGGGCACTGAAGCTTTCTTT

len: 14
abundance: .
j_gene: TRBJ2-7
v_gene: TRBV28
d_gene: .
CDR3aa: CASSLGGPPYEQYF
CDR3nt: TGTGCCAGCAGTTTAGGTGGTCCCCCCTACGAGCAGTACTTC

len: 15
abundance: .
j_gene: TRBJ2-6
v_gene: TRBV10-2
d_gene: .
CDR3aa: CASSEAFSGANVLTF
CDR3nt: TGCGCCAGCAGTGAGGCCTTCTCTGGGGCCAACGTCCTGACTTTC

len: 16
abundance: .
j_gene: TRBJ1-2
v_gene: TRBV27
d_gene: .
CDR3aa: CASSLSGFRGDYGYTF
CDR3nt: TGTGCCAGCAGTTTATCCGGTTTTCGGGGGGATTATGGCTACACCTTC

len: 13
abundance: once
j_gene: TRBJ1-1
v_gene: TRBV9
d_gene: .
CDR3aa: CASSEGILTEAFF
CDR3nt: TGTGCCAGCAGCGAGGGAATTCTGACTGAAGCTTTCTTT

len: 16
abundance: once
j_gene: TRBJ2-7
v_gene: TRBV7-9
d_gene: .
CDR3aa: CASSLVGGPRANEQYF
CDR3nt: TGTGCCAGCAGCTTAGTCGGCGGGCCTAGGGCTAACGAGCAGTACTTC

len: 13
abundance: .
j_gene: TRBJ2-5
v_gene: TRBV10-3
d_gene: .
CDR3aa: CAISRDNQETQYF
CDR3nt: TGTGCCATCAGTCGGGACAACCAAGAGACCCAGTACTTC

len: 14
abundance: .
j_gene: TRBJ2-7
v_gene: TRBV5-4
d_gene: TRBD1
CDR3aa: CASSQQGKSYEQYF
CDR3nt: TGTGCCAGCAGCCAACAGGGGAAATCCTACGAGCAGTACTTC

len: 16
abundance: .
j_gene: TRBJ1-2
v_gene: TRBV7-8
d_gene: TRBD1
CDR3aa: CASSHTDRGLVYGYTF
CDR3nt: TGTGCCAGCAGTCATACTGACAGGGGGCTGGTCTATGGCTACACCTTC

len: 17
abundance: .
j_gene: TRBJ2-1
v_gene: TRBV4-3
d_gene: .
CDR3aa: CASSQEASSWGHNEQFF
CDR3nt: TGCGCCAGCAGCCAAGAAGCGAGTTCCTGGGGCCACAATGAGCAGTTCTTC

len: 15
abundance: .
j_gene: TRBJ2-1
v_gene: TRBV4-3
d_gene: TRBD2
CDR3aa: CASSPPSGRVNEQFF
CDR3nt: TGCGCCAGCAGCCCCCCTAGCGGGAGAGTCAATGAGCAGTTCTTC

len: 15
abundance: .
j_gene: TRBJ2-7
v_gene: TRBV11-2
d_gene: TRBD2
CDR3aa: CASSSPGLDSYEQYF
CDR3nt: TGTGCCAGCAGCTCTCCGGGACTAGACTCCTACGAGCAGTACTTC

len: 16
abundance: few
j_gene: TRBJ1-2
v_gene: TRBV5-4
d_gene: .
CDR3aa: CASSSPGTPGDYGYTF
CDR3nt: TGTGCCAGCAGCTCCCCTGGGACACCTGGTGACTATGGCTACACCTTC